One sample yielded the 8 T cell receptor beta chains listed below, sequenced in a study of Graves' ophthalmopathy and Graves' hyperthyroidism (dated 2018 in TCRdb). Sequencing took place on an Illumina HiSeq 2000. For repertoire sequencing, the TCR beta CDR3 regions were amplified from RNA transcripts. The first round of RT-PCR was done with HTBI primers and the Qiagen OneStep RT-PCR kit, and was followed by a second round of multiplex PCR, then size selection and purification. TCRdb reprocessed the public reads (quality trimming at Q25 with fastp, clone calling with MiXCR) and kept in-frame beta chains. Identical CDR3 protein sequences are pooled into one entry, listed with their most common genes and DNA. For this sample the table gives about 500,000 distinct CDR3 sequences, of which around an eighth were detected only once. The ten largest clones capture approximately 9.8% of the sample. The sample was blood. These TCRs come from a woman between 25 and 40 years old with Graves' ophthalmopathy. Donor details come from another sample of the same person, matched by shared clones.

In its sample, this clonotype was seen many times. CDR3: CASSSYTRFNYGYTF. DNA for the CDR3: TGTGCCAGCAGCTCCTACACCAGATTCAACTATGGCTACACCTTC. The chain is built from TRBV7-9 and TRBJ1-2, with no clear D. V lost 4 bases to trimming and J lost 2 bases, with 14 bases between them. The CDR3 extends over 15 amino acids. Germline-derived CDR1 and CDR2 are SEHNR and FQNEAQ (reference sequence).

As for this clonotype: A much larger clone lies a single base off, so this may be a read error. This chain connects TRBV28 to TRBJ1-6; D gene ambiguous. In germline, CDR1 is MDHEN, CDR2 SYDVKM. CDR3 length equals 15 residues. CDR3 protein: CSSSTAGNYNSPLHF. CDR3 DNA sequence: TGTTCCAGCAGCACGGCAGGCAACTATAATTCACCCCTCCACTTT. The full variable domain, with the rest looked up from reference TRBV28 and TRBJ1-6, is DVKVTQSSRYLVKRTGEKVFLECVQDMDHENMFWYRQDPGLGLRLIYFSYDVKMKEKGDIPEGYSVSREKKERFSLILESASTNQTSMYLCSSSTAGNYNSPLHFGNGTRLTVT.

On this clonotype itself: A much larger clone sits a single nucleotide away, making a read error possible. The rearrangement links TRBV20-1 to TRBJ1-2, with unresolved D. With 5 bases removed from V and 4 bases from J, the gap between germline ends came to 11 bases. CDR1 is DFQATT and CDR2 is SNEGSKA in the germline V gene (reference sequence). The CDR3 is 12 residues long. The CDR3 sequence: CSAGSRTYGYTF. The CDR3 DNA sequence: TGCAGTGCTGGGAGCAGAACCTATGGCTACACCTTC.

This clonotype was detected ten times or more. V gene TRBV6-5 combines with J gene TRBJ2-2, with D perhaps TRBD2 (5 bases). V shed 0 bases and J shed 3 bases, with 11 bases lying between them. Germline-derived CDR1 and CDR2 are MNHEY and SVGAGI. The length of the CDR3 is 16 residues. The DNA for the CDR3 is TGTGCCAGCAGTTACTCTACCGGGGTGGACACCGGGGAGCTGTTTTTT. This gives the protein CASSYSTGVDTGELFF.

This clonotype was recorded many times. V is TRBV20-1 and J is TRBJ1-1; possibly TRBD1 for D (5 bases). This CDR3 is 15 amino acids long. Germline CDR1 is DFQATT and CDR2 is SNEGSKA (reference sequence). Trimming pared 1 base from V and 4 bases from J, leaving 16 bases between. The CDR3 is CSARGAAGRGTEAFF. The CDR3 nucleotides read TGCAGTGCTAGAGGAGCGGCCGGGAGGGGCACTGAAGCTTTCTTT.

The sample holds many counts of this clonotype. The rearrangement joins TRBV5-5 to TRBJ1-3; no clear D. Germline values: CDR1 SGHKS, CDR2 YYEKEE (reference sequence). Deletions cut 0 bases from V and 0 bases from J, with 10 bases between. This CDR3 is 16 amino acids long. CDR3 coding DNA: TGTGCCAGCAGCTTGGTTCGGGTTGGCTCTGGAAACACCATATATTTT. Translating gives CASSLVRVGSGNTIYF.

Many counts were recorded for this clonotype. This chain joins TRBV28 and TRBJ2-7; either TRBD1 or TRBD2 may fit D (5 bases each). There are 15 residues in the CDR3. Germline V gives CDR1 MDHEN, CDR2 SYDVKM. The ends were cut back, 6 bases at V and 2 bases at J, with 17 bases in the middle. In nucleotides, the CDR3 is TGTGCCAGCAGACGAGCCGGGACGGCGACCTACGAGCAGTACTTC. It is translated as CASRRAGTATYEQYF.

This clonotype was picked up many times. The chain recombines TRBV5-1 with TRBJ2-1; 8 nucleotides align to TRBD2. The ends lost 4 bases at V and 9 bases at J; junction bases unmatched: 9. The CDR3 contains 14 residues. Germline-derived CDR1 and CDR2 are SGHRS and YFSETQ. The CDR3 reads CASSLGLAGSEQFF. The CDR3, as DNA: TGCGCCAGCAGCCTCGGACTAGCCGGATCTGAGCAGTTCTTC. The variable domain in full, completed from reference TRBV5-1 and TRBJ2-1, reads KAGVTQTPRYLIKTRGQQVTLSCSPISGHRSVSWYQQTPGQGLQFLFEYFSETQRNKGNFPGRFSGRQFSNSRSEMNVSTLELGDSALYLCASSLGLAGSEQFFGPGTRLTVL.